This T cell receptor (beta chain) was sequenced during a study of OX40 agonist ivuxolimab in advanced cancers. The table came from immunoSEQ multiplex PCR; TCRdb's copy has only in-frame clones and leaves some out. Of roughly 74,000 clones listed, approximately 81% are singletons. With V trimmed by 5 bases and J by 3 bases, 9 bases remained unmatched. The germline V gene encodes CDR1 LNHDA and CDR2 SQIVND (reference sequence). CDR3 size: 16 residues. The gene calls are TRBV19 and TRBJ2-3; 9 nucleotides match TRBD1. This material consisted of CD4+ or CD8+ T cells sorted from blood, taken in a trial of the OX40 agonist ivuxolimab. This receptor was taken from an adult with an advanced solid tumor such as melanoma, head and neck, liver or kidney cancer. CDR3 protein: CASSAPTGGLTDTQYF. DNA for the CDR3: TGTGCCAGTAGTGCCCCGACAGGGGGTTTGACAGATACGCAGTATTTT. Full variable domain (rest looked up from reference TRBV19 and TRBJ2-3): DGGITQSPKYLFRKEGQNVTLSCEQNLNHDAMYWYRQDPGQGLRLIYYSQIVNDFQKGDIAEGYSVSREKKESFPLTVTSAQKNPTAFYLCASSAPTGGLTDTQYFGPGTRLTVL.